Shown below are 13 T cell receptor beta chains from a single sample sequenced in a study of graft-versus-host responses after intestinal transplantation. Graft-derived tissue was subjected to processing to liberate intraepithelial and lamina propria lymphocytes. The assay was immunoSEQ multiplex PCR, and TCRdb's table has in-frame clones only and misses some. The sample yields 13,000 or so clones, around 69% seen once. This specimen was ileum tissue, taken 16 days after intestinal transplant. Receptors were obtained from a human patient who received an intestinal transplant, so some T cells may come from the graft donor.

The chain combines TRBV27 with TRBJ1-6; 12 bases are shared with TRBD1. After removal of 3 bases from V and 9 bases from J, the junction contained 3 bases not matched to a gene. The CDR3 consists of 15 residues. The germline V gene has CDR1 MNHEY and CDR2 SMNVEV (reference sequence). CDR3 region: CASSFGTGGGSPLHF. The CDR3 DNA sequence: TGTGCCAGCAGTTTCGGGACAGGGGGCGGTTCACCCCTCCACTTT.

This clone qualifies as medium-sized. The rearrangement links TRBV4-1 to TRBJ2-7, with a possible D match to TRBD2 (5 bases). Germline lookup yields CDR1 MGHRA and CDR2 YSYEKL. The CDR3 is made up of 15 amino acids. Trimming removed 5 bases at V and 2 bases at J, with 16 bases between. In nucleotides, the CDR3 is TGCGCCAGCAGCGGCCCGGCCGGGGTTACCTACGAGCAGTACTTC. Protein sequence: CASSGPAGVTYEQYF.

The chain carries TRBV28 and TRBJ2-5, with D perhaps matching TRBD1 (5 bases). The ends were cut back, 3 bases at V and 5 bases at J, with 10 bases in the middle. The CDR3 length is 13 residues. Looked up from germline, CDR1 is MDHEN and CDR2 is SYDVKM. CDR3 nucleotide sequence: TGTGCCAGCAGTTTCCAGGGCTCGGAGACCCAGTACTTC. Translation gives CASSFQGSETQYF. Full variable domain (outside the CDR3, taken from reference TRBV28 and TRBJ2-5): DVKVTQSSRYLVKRTGEKVFLECVQDMDHENMFWYRQDPGLGLRLIYFSYDVKMKEKGDIPEGYSVSREKKERFSLILESASTNQTSMYLCASSFQGSETQYFGPGTRLLVL.

The chain joins TRBV7-6 to TRBJ2-7; 14 bases agree with TRBD2. The CDR3 has 18 residues. Trimming cost V 4 bases and J 1 base; bases outside gene matches: 9. Germline CDR1 and CDR2: SGHVS and FNYEAQ. CDR3: CASSSGLAGEGFSYEQYF. DNA for the CDR3: TGTGCCAGCAGCTCGGGACTAGCGGGAGAAGGTTTTTCCTACGAGCAGTACTTC.

J is TRBJ1-6 and V is TRBV7-3; possible D gene TRBD1, 5 bases. CDR1 is SGHTA and CDR2 is FQGTGA in the germline V gene. The V and J ends lost 6 bases and 7 bases respectively, with 16 bases between them. This CDR3 spans 15 amino acids. This CDR3 reads CASRYYQGPNSPLHF. Here the CDR3 DNA reads TGTGCCAGCAGATACTACCAGGGTCCGAATTCACCCCTCCACTTT.

The V call is TRBV19, the J call TRBJ2-1; D not certain. V was trimmed by 3 bases and J by 9 bases, leaving 12 bases between them. Germline assignment: CDR1 LNHDA and CDR2 SQIVND (reference sequence). CDR3 length: 13 amino acids. Written as DNA, the CDR3 is TGTGCCAGTAGTATGAGGTATCTACCTGAGCAGTTCTTC. It specifies CASSMRYLPEQFF.

The chain combines TRBV7-6 with TRBJ1-4; the match to TRBD1 covers 10 bases. The CDR3 is 12 residues long. Germline V gene lookup returns CDR1 SGHVS and CDR2 FNYEAQ. After removal of 4 bases from V and 10 bases from J, the junction contained 0 bases not matched to a gene. CDR3 protein: CASSWTGGKLFF. Here the CDR3 DNA reads TGTGCCAGCAGCTGGACAGGGGGAAAACTGTTTTTT.

The V gene is TRBV28, the J gene TRBJ1-2; TRBD1 matches at 8 bases. CDR1 is MDHEN and CDR2 is SYDVKM in the germline V gene. The trim removed 3 bases at V and 5 bases at J, leaving 14 bases unmatched. There are 17 residues in the CDR3. The CDR3 protein is CASSFRTGSTLGYGYTF. CDR3 in DNA: TGTGCCAGCAGTTTTAGGACAGGGTCTACACTGGGGTATGGCTACACCTTC.

The CDR3 is CASSLVGSGYEAFF. The CDR3, as DNA: TGTGCCAGCAGCTTAGTTGGGTCGGGGTATGAAGCTTTCTTT. The chain links TRBV7-9 to TRBJ1-1; no reliable D call. Trimming took 1 base from V and 7 from J, leaving 13 bases between them. The CDR3 sequence is 14 residues long. Per germline, CDR1 SEHNR and CDR2 FQNEAQ (reference sequence).

This clone appeared a few times. The V and J genes are TRBV7-6 and TRBJ2-7; 9 bases are a match to TRBD1. Germline CDR1 and CDR2: SGHVS and FNYEAQ. The length of the CDR3 is 14 residues. Trimming cost V 4 bases and J 5 bases; bases outside gene matches: 6. Here the CDR3 DNA reads TGTGCCAGCAGCTCCGGGACAGGGATTAACGAGCAGTACTTC. It specifies CASSSGTGINEQYF.

The chain joins TRBV18 to TRBJ1-2; no clear D. This CDR3 is built from 12 residues. The germline V gene encodes CDR1 KGHSH and CDR2 LQKENI. Trimming left V 5 bases short and J 10 bases short, with 14 bases between. CDR3 bases: TGTGCCAGCTCATCCGAGACAACTCCCTACACCTTC. Protein: CASSSETTPYTF. The whole variable domain, remainder taken from reference TRBV18 and TRBJ1-2, is NAGVMQNPRHLVRRRGQEARLRCSPMKGHSHVYWYRQLPEEGLKFMVYLQKENIIDESGMPKERFSAEFPKEGPSILRIQQVVRGDSAAYFCASSSETTPYTFGSGTRLTVV.

The chain employs TRBV7-6 and TRBJ2-1; 8 bases agree with TRBD1. Unmatched junction bases numbered 24, after V lost 2 bases and J lost 9 bases. Germline CDR1 is SGHVS and CDR2 is FNYEAQ. CDR3 length equals 20 residues. CDR3 bases: TGTGCCAGCAGCTTATATCCCAGGGCCTGGTTCAGCGGACAGGGAAGTGAGCAGTTCTTC. It codes for CASSLYPRAWFSGQGSEQFF.

The chain carries TRBV5-3 and TRBJ2-2; D is possibly TRBD1 (6 bases). TRBV5-3 is an open reading frame whose function is uncertain. The CDR3 spans 14 residues. Trimming cost V 0 bases and J 4 bases, with 7 bases left between them. CDR3 sequence (DNA): TGTGCCAGAAGCTTGGCAGGGGTCACCGGGGAGCTGTTTTTT. Translation: CARSLAGVTGELFF.